One and the same sample provided the 19 T cell receptor beta chains below, sequenced in a study of prognosis after radiotherapy for stage I lung cancer. Multiplex PCR, run in two rounds, amplified TCR beta CDR3 from genomic DNA. Amplification during the initial PCR round employed primers specific to each TRBV and TRBJ gene. MiXCR, applied by TCRdb to the multiplex PCR reads, yields one record per CDR3 protein. The sample lists tens of thousands of distinct CDR3 sequences; around a third were seen once. Sequences were derived from PBMCs, sampled before or after stereotactic body radiation therapy (not recorded which). These receptors were collected from a donor aged 50 or older with non-small cell lung cancer.

About this clonotype itself: Possible read error: a much larger clone is one base away. The genes are TRBV6-2 or TRBV6-3 and TRBJ1-5; D unresolved. The V gene's germline CDR1 is MNHEY and CDR2 SVGEGT. This CDR3 spans 17 amino acids. This CDR3 reads CASSYSRGTTSNHPQHF. The CDR3 DNA sequence: TGTGCCAGCAGTTACTCGCGGGGAACGACGAGCAATCATCCCCAGCATTTT.

This clonotype was observed at least ten times. The chain recombines TRBV5-1 with TRBJ2-7; 11 bases agree with TRBD2. The trim removed 0 bases at V and 2 bases at J, leaving 4 bases unmatched. The CDR3 spans 16 residues. The germline V gene has CDR1 SGHRS and CDR2 YFSETQ. This chain's CDR3 is CASSLAVGLAAYEQYF. The DNA for the CDR3 is TGCGCCAGCAGCTTGGCCGTGGGACTAGCGGCCTACGAGCAGTACTTC.

As to this clonotype: A far bigger clonotype differs at one base, so this is likely a read error. J is TRBJ2-5 and V is TRBV6-2 or TRBV6-3; 10 bases align to TRBD2. Germline values: CDR1 MNHEY, CDR2 SVGEGT. V dropped 5 bases and J dropped 2; count of bases not matched to a gene: 20. The CDR3 loop spans 20 amino acids. The CDR3 coding sequence is TGTGCCAGCAGTCACCATCCCCACCCGGGTAGCGGGAGGCCACAAGAGACCCAGTACTTC. This translates into CASSHHPHPGSGRPQETQYF.

This clonotype has a handful of counts. This clone may be a read error of a much larger clone one base away. The rearrangement uses TRBV27 and TRBJ2-5; 10 bases align to TRBD2. The germline V gene has CDR1 MNHEY and CDR2 SMNVEV (reference sequence). The CDR3 sequence is 15 residues long. J gave up 7 bases and V 10 bases, and 15 bases lay outside the gene matches. CDR3 loop: CAISISGRAPGTQYF. As DNA, the CDR3 is TGTGCCATCAGCATAAGCGGGAGGGCCCCCGGGACCCAGTACTTC.

There are many counts of this clonotype. The gene calls are TRBV5-1 and TRBJ1-1; 10 bases align to TRBD1. From germline, CDR1 is SGHRS and CDR2 YFSETQ. The CDR3 has 14 amino acids. After removal of 5 bases from V and 5 bases from J, the junction contained 6 bases not matched to a gene. This CDR3 is CASSPRDRGTEAFF. In DNA form, the CDR3 reads TGCGCCAGCAGTCCCCGGGACAGGGGAACTGAAGCTTTCTTT.

This clonotype was seen at least ten times. The chain recombines TRBV12-3 or TRBV12-4 with TRBJ2-6, with D hard to call. V lost 4 bases to trimming and J lost 0 bases, with 16 bases between them. This CDR3 has 18 amino acids. The CDR3 DNA follows: TGTGCCAGCAGTTACTACGGCATTATTTCCTCTGGGGCCAACGTCCTGACTTTC. It yields the protein CASSYYGIISSGANVLTF.

This clonotype was seen only a few times. A much more abundant neighbour one base away suggests this may be a read error. The rearrangement links TRBV28 to TRBJ2-7; no clear D. V gave up 7 bases and J gave up 6 bases, with 13 bases separating them. CDR1 and CDR2 from the germline V gene are MDHEN and SYDVKM. The CDR3 loop spans 12 amino acids. The CDR3 reads CASNSVFGEQYF. The CDR3, as DNA: TGTGCCAGCAACTCAGTGTTCGGCGAGCAGTACTTC.

A remark on this clonotype: A single base separates this from a much larger clone, so it may be a read error. The CDR3 bases are TGTGCCAGCAGCCACTGGGGTGAGCAGTTCTTC. Its translation: CASSHWGEQFF. The chain carries TRBV11-2 and TRBJ2-1; D not resolved. CDR3 length: 11 residues. In germline, CDR1 is SGHAT, CDR2 FQNNGV. V was shortened by 5 bases and J by 9 bases, with 8 bases between the two germline ends.

The chain recombines TRBV6-5 with TRBJ2-1; D remains unclear. The CDR3 sequence is 15 residues long. CDR1 is MNHEY, CDR2 SVGAGI, per germline. Trimming pared 4 bases from V and 5 bases from J, leaving 15 bases between. This chain's CDR3 is CASSLSRNPDNEQFF. The CDR3 DNA reads as TGTGCCAGCAGTTTGAGTAGGAATCCCGACAATGAGCAGTTCTTC.

This clonotype came up many times. The V call is TRBV7-2, the J call TRBJ1-3, with unresolved D. Germline CDR1 and CDR2: SGHTA and FQGNSA. The CDR3 covers 15 residues. The V end was cut by 1 base, the J end by 0 bases, with 7 bases between. The CDR3 loop is CASSLEGRSGNTIYF. The DNA of the CDR3 is TGTGCCAGCAGCTTAGAGGGCCGCTCTGGAAACACCATATATTTT.

The genes are TRBV5-1 and TRBJ2-7, with 7 bases lining up with TRBD1. V was pared by 4 bases and J by 11 bases, with 15 bases of the junction left unmatched. The CDR3 loop spans 14 amino acids. Germline-derived CDR1 and CDR2 are SGHRS and YFSETQ. The CDR3 protein is CASSPDRHSSGKYF. In nucleotides, the CDR3 is TGCGCCAGCAGCCCGGACAGGCACTCCTCCGGGAAGTACTTC.

Ten or more counts support this clonotype. The rearrangement uses TRBV3-1 and TRBJ2-7, with 14 bases matching TRBD2. CDR3 length equals 15 residues. Germline loops: CDR1 LGHDT, CDR2 YNNKEL (reference sequence). Trimming took 3 bases from V and 3 from J; bases not matched to a gene: 1. DNA for the CDR3: TGTGCCAGCAGCCACGGGACTAGCGGGAGCTACGAGCAGTACTTC. This gives the protein CASSHGTSGSYEQYF.

This clonotype appeared many times. This rearrangement joins TRBV20-1 to TRBJ2-5, with 13 bases aligning to TRBD2. This CDR3 is 15 amino acids long. V dropped 6 bases and J dropped 1; count of bases not matched to a gene: 5. Per the germline V gene, CDR1 is DFQATT and CDR2 is SNEGSKA (reference sequence). CDR3 in DNA: TGCAGTGCCCCTACTAGCGGGAGGGGCCAAGAGACCCAGTACTTC. As protein: CSAPTSGRGQETQYF.

This clonotype was picked up a small number of times. This may be a read error, as it is one base from a much larger clone. The chain has TRBV20-1 and TRBJ2-1, with 9 bases identical to TRBD1. This CDR3 spans 16 amino acids. Trimming at V came to 5 bases and at J to 11 bases, leaving 19 bases not matched to a gene. The germline gives CDR1 DFQATT, CDR2 SNEGSKA (reference sequence). This CDR3 reads CSADLLGQGARDKQFF. The CDR3 nucleotides read TGCAGTGCTGACTTACTGGGACAGGGAGCCCGGGATAAGCAGTTCTTC.

This clonotype has ten or more counts. Germline and junction disagree at one end, which may indicate a read error. V gene TRBV5-8 combines with J gene TRBJ1-2; the match to TRBD1 covers 10 bases. Germline V lookup: CDR1 SGHTS, CDR2 YDEGEE. There are 16 residues in the CDR3. The CDR3 sequence: CASSRPGQGFDYGYTF. In DNA, the CDR3 is TGTGCTAGCAGCCGACCGGGACAGGGGTTTGACTATGGCTACACCTTC.

This clonotype has a count of ten or more. The rearrangement links TRBV15 to TRBJ1-4, with D possibly being TRBD1 (5 bases). CDR3 length equals 13 residues. Germline CDR1 is LNHNV and CDR2 is YYDKDF (reference sequence). The ends were cut back, 5 bases at V and 8 bases at J, with 12 bases in the middle. The CDR3 is CATSANWGEKLFF. The CDR3 coding sequence is TGTGCCACCAGCGCCAACTGGGGCGAAAAACTGTTTTTT. The whole variable domain, filled in from reference TRBV15 and TRBJ1-4, reads DAMVIQNPRYQVTQFGKPVTLSCSQTLNHNVMYWYQQKSSQAPKLLFHYYDKDFNNEADTPDNFQSRRPNTSFCFLDIRSPGLGDTAMYLCATSANWGEKLFFGSGTQLSVL.

The CDR3, as DNA: TGTGCCAGCAGGATAACAGGGCACTATGGCTACACCTTC. It translates to CASRITGHYGYTF. The rearrangement joins TRBV5-5 to TRBJ1-2, with D possibly being TRBD1 (6 bases). This CDR3 has 13 residues. V was trimmed by 5 bases and J by 3 bases, leaving 11 bases between them. Germline-derived CDR1 and CDR2 are SGHKS and YYEKEE (reference sequence).

This clonotype was seen repeatedly, ten times or more. The V call is TRBV11-3, the J call TRBJ1-5; perhaps TRBD1 as D (5 bases). The CDR3 length is 18 residues. CDR1 and CDR2 (germline): SGHNT, YENEEA. Deletions cut 5 bases from V and 3 bases from J, with 23 bases between. The CDR3 here is CASSMGGGEGGNNQPQHF. The DNA of the CDR3 is TGTGCCAGCAGCATGGGGGGAGGGGAGGGTGGAAACAATCAGCCCCAGCATTTT.

This clonotype was recorded at least ten times. The gene calls are TRBV3-1 and TRBJ2-7, with 11 bases that match TRBD2. The CDR3 covers 19 residues. Germline values: CDR1 LGHDT, CDR2 YNNKEL (reference sequence). V was clipped by 2 bases and J by 2 bases; unmatched bases: 14. CDR3 amino acids: CASSQNTGGGLAVPYEQYF. CDR3 sequence (DNA): TGTGCCAGCAGCCAAAACACAGGCGGGGGACTAGCGGTACCCTACGAGCAGTACTTC.